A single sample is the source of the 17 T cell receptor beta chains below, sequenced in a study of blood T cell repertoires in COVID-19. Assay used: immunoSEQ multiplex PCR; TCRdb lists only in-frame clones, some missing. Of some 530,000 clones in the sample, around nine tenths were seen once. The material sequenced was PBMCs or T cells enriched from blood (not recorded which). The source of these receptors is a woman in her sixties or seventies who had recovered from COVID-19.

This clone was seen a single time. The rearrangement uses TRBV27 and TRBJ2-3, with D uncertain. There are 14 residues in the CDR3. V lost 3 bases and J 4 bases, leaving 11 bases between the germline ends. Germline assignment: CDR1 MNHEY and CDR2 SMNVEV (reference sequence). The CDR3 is CASSLVVRSDTQYF. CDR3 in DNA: TGTGCCAGCAGTTTGGTAGTGCGATCAGATACGCAGTATTTT.

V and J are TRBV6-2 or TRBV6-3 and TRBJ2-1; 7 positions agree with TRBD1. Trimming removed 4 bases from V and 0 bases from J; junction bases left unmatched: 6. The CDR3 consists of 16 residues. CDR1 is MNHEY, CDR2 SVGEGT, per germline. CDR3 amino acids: CASSFEGGHSYNEQFF. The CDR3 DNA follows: TGTGCCAGCAGTTTCGAAGGGGGCCACTCCTACAATGAGCAGTTCTTC.

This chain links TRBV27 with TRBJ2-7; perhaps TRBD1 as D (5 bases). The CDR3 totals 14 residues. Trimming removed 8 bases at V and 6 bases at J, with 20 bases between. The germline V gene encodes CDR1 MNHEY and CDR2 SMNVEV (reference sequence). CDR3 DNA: TGTGCCAGCTGCCTAAAGGGGAACATCCGCGAGCAGTACTTC. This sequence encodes CASCLKGNIREQYF.

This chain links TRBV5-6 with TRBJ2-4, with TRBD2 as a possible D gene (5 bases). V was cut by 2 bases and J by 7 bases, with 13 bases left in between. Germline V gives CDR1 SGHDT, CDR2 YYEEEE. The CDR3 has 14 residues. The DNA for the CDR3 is TGTGCCAGCAGCTTTGAGGCTAGGAGGAACATTCAGTACTTC. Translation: CASSFEARRNIQYF.

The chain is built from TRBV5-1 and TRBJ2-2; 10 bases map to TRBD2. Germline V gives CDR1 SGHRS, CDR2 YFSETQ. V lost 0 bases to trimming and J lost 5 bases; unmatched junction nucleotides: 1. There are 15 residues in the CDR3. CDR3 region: CASSLGSGRTGELFF. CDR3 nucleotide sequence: TGCGCCAGCAGCTTGGGTAGCGGGAGGACCGGGGAGCTGTTTTTT.

The CDR3 DNA reads as TGTGCCAGCAAACTAGCGGGGGGGCAGGGAGATACGCAGTATTTT. Its translation is CASKLAGGQGDTQYF. The chain employs TRBV6-5 and TRBJ2-3; 13 bases fit TRBD2. With V trimmed by 7 bases and J by 5 bases, 6 bases remained unmatched. The CDR3 consists of 15 residues. The germline gives CDR1 MNHEY, CDR2 SVGAGI.

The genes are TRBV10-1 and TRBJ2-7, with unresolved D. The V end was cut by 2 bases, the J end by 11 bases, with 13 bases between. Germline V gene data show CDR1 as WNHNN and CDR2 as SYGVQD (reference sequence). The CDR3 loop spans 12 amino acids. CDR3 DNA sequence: TGCGCCAGCAGTGAGGGCGGATCCCATGAGTACGTC. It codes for CASSEGGSHEYV.

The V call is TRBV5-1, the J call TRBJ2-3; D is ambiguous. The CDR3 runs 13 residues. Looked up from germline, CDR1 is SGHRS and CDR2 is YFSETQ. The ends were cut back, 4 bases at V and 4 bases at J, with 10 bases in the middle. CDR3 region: CASSRITADTQYF. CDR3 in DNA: TGCGCCAGCAGCCGTATCACAGCAGATACGCAGTATTTT.

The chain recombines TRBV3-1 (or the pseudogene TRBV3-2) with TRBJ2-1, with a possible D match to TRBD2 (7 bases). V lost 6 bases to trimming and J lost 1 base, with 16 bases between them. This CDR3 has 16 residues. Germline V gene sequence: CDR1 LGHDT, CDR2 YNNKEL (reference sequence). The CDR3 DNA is TGTGCCAGCAGTCCCCCCGGGGGGCATTCCTACAATGAGCAGTTCTTC. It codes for CASSPPGGHSYNEQFF.

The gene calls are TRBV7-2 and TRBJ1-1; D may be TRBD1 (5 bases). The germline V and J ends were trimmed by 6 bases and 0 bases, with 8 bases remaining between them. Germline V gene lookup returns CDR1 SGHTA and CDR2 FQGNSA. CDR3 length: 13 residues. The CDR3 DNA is TGTGCCAGCAGGAGACAGCTGAACACTGAAGCTTTCTTT. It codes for CASRRQLNTEAFF.

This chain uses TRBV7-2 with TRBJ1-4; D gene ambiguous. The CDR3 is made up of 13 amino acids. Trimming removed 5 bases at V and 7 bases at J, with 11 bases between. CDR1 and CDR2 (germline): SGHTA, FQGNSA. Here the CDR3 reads CASSRGRAEKLFF. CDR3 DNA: TGTGCCAGCAGCCGAGGGAGGGCTGAAAAACTGTTTTTT. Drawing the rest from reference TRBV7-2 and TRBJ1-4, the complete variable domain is GAGVSQSPSNKVTEKGKDVELRCDPISGHTALYWYRQSLGQGLEFLIYFQGNSAPDKSGLPSDRFSAERTGGSVSTLTIQRTQQEDSAVYLCASSRGRAEKLFFGSGTQLSVL.

In nucleotides, the CDR3 is TGTGCCAGCAGCCCTTTGACAGGGGTAAGGTATGGCTACACCTTC. Translating it yields CASSPLTGVRYGYTF. The genes are TRBV2 and TRBJ1-2; TRBD1 aligns across 8 bases. The CDR3 runs to 15 residues. The junction had 11 bases not matched to a gene; V was cut back by 6 bases and J by 5 bases. CDR1 is SNHLY, CDR2 FYNNEI, per germline.

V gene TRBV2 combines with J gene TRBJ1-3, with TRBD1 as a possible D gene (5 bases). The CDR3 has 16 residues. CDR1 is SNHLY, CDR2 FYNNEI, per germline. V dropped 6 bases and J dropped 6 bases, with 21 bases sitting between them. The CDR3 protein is CASRGWTDTRENTIYF. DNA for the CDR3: TGTGCCAGCAGGGGGTGGACCGACACCAGGGAAAACACCATATATTTT.

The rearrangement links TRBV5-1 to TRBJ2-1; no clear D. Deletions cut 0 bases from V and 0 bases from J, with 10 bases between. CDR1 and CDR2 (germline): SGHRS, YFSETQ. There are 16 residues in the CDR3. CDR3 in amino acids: CASSLGAPSSYNEQFF. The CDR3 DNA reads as TGCGCCAGCAGCTTGGGTGCCCCCAGCTCCTACAATGAGCAGTTCTTC.

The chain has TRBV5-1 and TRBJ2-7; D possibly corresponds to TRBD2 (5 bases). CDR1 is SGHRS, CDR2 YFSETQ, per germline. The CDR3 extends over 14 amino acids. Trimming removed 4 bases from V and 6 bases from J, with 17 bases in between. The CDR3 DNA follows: TGCGCCAGCAGCCCTCATTCAGTCGCGGGCGAGCAGTACTTC. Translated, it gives CASSPHSVAGEQYF.

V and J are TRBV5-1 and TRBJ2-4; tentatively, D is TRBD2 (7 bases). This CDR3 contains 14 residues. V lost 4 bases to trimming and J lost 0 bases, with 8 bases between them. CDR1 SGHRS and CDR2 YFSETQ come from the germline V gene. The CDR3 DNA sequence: TGCGCCAGCAGCGGGGGGGCAGCCAAAAACATTCAGTACTTC. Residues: CASSGGAAKNIQYF.

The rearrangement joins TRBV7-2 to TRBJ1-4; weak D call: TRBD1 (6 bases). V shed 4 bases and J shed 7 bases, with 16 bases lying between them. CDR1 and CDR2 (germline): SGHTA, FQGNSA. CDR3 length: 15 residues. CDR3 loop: CASSSSGALGEKLFF. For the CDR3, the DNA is TGTGCCAGCAGCTCATCAGGGGCCCTTGGTGAAAAACTGTTTTTT.